The clone carrying this T cell receptor beta chain was detected only a few times. This CDR3 spans 15 amino acids. V was clipped by 6 bases and J by 9 bases; unmatched bases: 9. The germline V gene encodes CDR1 LNHDA and CDR2 SQIVND (reference sequence). The sample is drawn from a study of blood T cell repertoires in COVID-19. Turning to the study itself: PBMCs, B-cell-depleted T cells, or T cells were the source of the cDNA or gDNA that made up the material.

Participants were aged about 18 to 100 years, lived in about two dozen US areas, and enrolled virtually. Assignments of participants to cohorts depended upon their own reported clinical history. Original processing notes: Estimates of nucleated cell counts were drawn from the amplification of reference gene primers. Clones were sequenced by immunoSEQ multiplex PCR, and TCRdb holds only the in-frame ones, with some missing. V, J and clone size derive from that table, while D and trimming were established from the DNA sequence. In the table there are 150,000 to 200,000 clones, approximately 80% of which are singletons.

The rearrangement joins TRBV19 to TRBJ2-1; the match to TRBD2 covers 12 bases. Sequences were obtained from PBMCs or T cells enriched from blood (not recorded which). The sequence derives from a man aged 60-69 years who had been exposed to COVID-19. The CDR3 loop reads CASRVGLAGGSEQFF. CDR3 in DNA: TGTGCCAGTAGGGTAGGGCTAGCGGGAGGGAGTGAGCAGTTCTTC.